Listed below are T cell receptor beta chains from one sample, sequenced in a study of cytomegalovirus exposure and HLA in healthy donors. Sequencing used immunoSEQ multiplex PCR; TCRdb keeps in-frame clones, though not all of them. Here the sample spans 180,000 or so clones, 70% to 85% being singletons. The sample taken for sequencing was PBMCs. These receptors came from a man aged 18 to 30 in good health and CMV-seronegative. Each CDR3 is given with its conserved first and last residue. Fields, in order: V gene, D gene, clone size, J gene, CDR3 DNA, CDR3 protein. A D gene is named only where the DNA matches it firmly. Not every row has a clone size; where given, it reads once, few, many or a size class.

>TRBV6-5|TRBD1|.|TRBJ1-1
TGTGCCAGCAGCAGGGACAGGGTGAACACTGAAGCTTTCTTT
CASSRDRVNTEAFF
>TRBV27|.|once|TRBJ2-7
TGTGCCAGCAGTACTCGGACAGTCGGTTATTTCTACGAGCAGTACTTC
CASSTRTVGYFYEQYF
>TRBV30|.|.|TRBJ2-5
TGTGCCTGGAGTGTGGGGGGACAGCTCCAAGAGACCCAGTACTTC
CAWSVGGQLQETQYF
>TRBV27|.|.|TRBJ2-7
TGTGCCAGCAGTAGGGGACAATCCTACGAGCAGTACTTC
CASSRGQSYEQYF
>TRBV18|TRBD2|.|TRBJ2-1
TGTGCCAGCTCACCACCTAGCGGGAGCTCCTACAATGAGCAGTTCTTC
CASSPPSGSSYNEQFF
>TRBV27|.|.|TRBJ2-5
TGTGCCAGCAGTTTATCATGGCAGCAAGAGACCCAGTACTTC
CASSLSWQQETQYF
>TRBV5-1|.|.|TRBJ2-2
TGCGCCAGCAGGCGGCAGGGGGAGGTCACCGGGGAGCTGTTTTTT
CASRRQGEVTGELFF
>TRBV6-5|.|.|TRBJ1-5
TGTGCCAGCAGTTACTCATTAGATCAGCCCCAGCATTTT
CASSYSLDQPQHF
>TRBV7-2|.|.|TRBJ2-3
TGTGCCAGCAGCTTAGTGTTTACAGGCAGCACAGATACGCAGTATTTT
CASSLVFTGSTDTQYF
>TRBV7-2|.|.|TRBJ2-2
TGTGCCAGCAGCCCAGGCGGGGGCCGGCGAGGGGAGCTGTTTTTT
CASSPGGGRRGELFF
>TRBV7-8|.|.|TRBJ2-1
TGTGCCAGCAGCTCCCTTGGGGGGGCTCACTCCTACAATGAGCAGTTCTTC
CASSSLGGAHSYNEQFF
>TRBV4-3|.|.|TRBJ1-2
TGCGCCAGCAGCCAGCCCGTGTTGCCCTCCACGGGGAACTATGGCTACACCTTC
CASSQPVLPSTGNYGYTF
>TRBV9|TRBD1|.|TRBJ2-2
TGTGCCAGCAGCGTAGCTAGGCAGGGGGCCGGGGAGCTGTTTTTT
CASSVARQGAGELFF
>TRBV19|.|.|TRBJ1-5
TGTGCCAGTAGTATGTTCGGGGGAAGCAATCAGCCCCAGCATTTT
CASSMFGGSNQPQHF
>TRBV6-1|.|.|TRBJ1-5
TGTGCCAGCAGCTACGACACAGCCGGTCAGCCCCAGCATTTT
CASSYDTAGQPQHF
>TRBV30|.|.|TRBJ2-1
TGTGCCTGGAGCCACACCTCCAATGAGCAGTTCTTC
CAWSHTSNEQFF
>TRBV15|TRBD2|.|TRBJ2-3
TGTGCCACCAGCACCCGGGTGAGCGGGACGGATACGCAGTATTTT
CATSTRVSGTDTQYF
>TRBV4-3|.|.|TRBJ2-7
TGCGCCAGCAGCCTCAGAACAGCGGGCGGTGAGCAGTACTTC
CASSLRTAGGEQYF
>TRBV25-1|.|.|TRBJ2-1
TGTGCCAGCAGTGAATATTCCGGGACACGTACCTACAATGAGCAGTTCTTC
CASSEYSGTRTYNEQFF
>TRBV5-6|TRBD1|.|TRBJ1-1
TGTGCCAGCAGCGGAGACAGGGAATGGAACACTGAAGCTTTCTTT
CASSGDREWNTEAFF
>TRBV7-9|TRBD1|.|TRBJ2-7
TGTTCCAGCAGCTCCCGGGACAGGGTGGAGTTTTCGGGCTACGAGCAGTACTTC
CSSSSRDRVEFSGYEQYF
>TRBV7-9|TRBD1|.|TRBJ2-7
TGTGCCAGCAGCCACCTAACCGGACAGGGATACGAGCAGTACTTC
CASSHLTGQGYEQYF
>TRBV7-3|.|.|TRBJ2-1
TGTGCCAGCAGCCTCCGACAGACTAATGAGCAGTTCTTC
CASSLRQTNEQFF
>TRBV7-9|.|few|TRBJ2-1
TGTGCCAGCAGCTTAGTATCTAGTTCCGGGGAGCAGTTCTTC
CASSLVSSSGEQFF
>TRBV9|.|.|TRBJ1-3
TGTGCCAGCAGCGTACAGGCGGGGAAACCCTCTGGAAACACCATATATTTT
CASSVQAGKPSGNTIYF
>TRBV7-9|.|.|TRBJ2-7
TGTGCCAGCAGCACCGGGACAAGGGCGGACGAGCAGTACTTC
CASSTGTRADEQYF
>TRBV6-1|TRBD1|.|TRBJ2-1
TGTGCCAGCAATACAGGGGGCAATAGCGGTGAGCAGTTCTTC
CASNTGGNSGEQFF
>TRBV5-6|TRBD2|.|TRBJ2-5
TGTGCCAGCAGCTTGGTGACTAGCGGGAGAAGGGAGACCCAGTACTTC
CASSLVTSGRRETQYF
>TRBV23-1|TRBD1|.|TRBJ2-1
TGCGCCAGCAGGGACAGGGGTCGCAATGAGCAGTTCTTC
CASRDRGRNEQFF
>TRBV6-6|.|few|TRBJ1-1
TGTGCCAGCAGTCTCCCCGGGGTGGACACTGAAGCTTTCTTT
CASSLPGVDTEAFF
>TRBV18|.|.|TRBJ2-6
TGTGCCAGCTCACCAGCATCACTAGTCTCCTCTGGGGCCAACGTCCTGACTTTC
CASSPASLVSSGANVLTF
>TRBV5-6|TRBD1|.|TRBJ2-7
TGTGCCAGCACCCCCGGGACAGGGGGGACCTACGAGCAGTACTTC
CASTPGTGGTYEQYF
>TRBV2|TRBD1|.|TRBJ1-2
TGTGCCAGCAGAGAGCAGGGGGAAGGCTATGGCTACACCTTC
CASREQGEGYGYTF
>TRBV13|.|.|TRBJ2-7
TGTGCCAGCAGCTCCAAGGGGGTCGGAGGCTACGAGCAGTACTTC
CASSSKGVGGYEQYF
>TRBV9|TRBD2|.|TRBJ2-3
TGTGCCAGCAGCGTAGACCCGGGAGGGACCACAGATACGCAGTATTTT
CASSVDPGGTTDTQYF
>TRBV13|.|.|TRBJ1-2
TGTGCCAGCAGCTTAGGACACCAACCTCGGGGAAACTATGGCTACACCTTC
CASSLGHQPRGNYGYTF
>TRBV7-8|TRBD2|.|TRBJ2-7
TGTGCCAGCAGCCTCAGACTAGCGGGAGGGCCCTCACACGAGCAGTACTTC
CASSLRLAGGPSHEQYF
>TRBV5-1|.|.|TRBJ1-4
TGCGCCAGCAGCTTGAACACAGGGCAGGATGAAAAACTGTTTTTT
CASSLNTGQDEKLFF
>TRBV5-4|.|.|TRBJ2-7
TGTGCCAGCAGCTTTATGGGGCAGGCTGAGCAGTACTTC
CASSFMGQAEQYF
>TRBV4-2|TRBD2|.|TRBJ2-7
TGTGCCAGCAGCCCTGGTAATAGCGGGGTCTTGTCCTACGAGCAGTACTTC
CASSPGNSGVLSYEQYF
>TRBV25-1|TRBD1|once|TRBJ1-2
TGTGCCAGCACCCCTAATGAGGTCAGGACAGGGGAGGACTATGGCTACACCTTC
CASTPNEVRTGEDYGYTF
>TRBV2|.|.|TRBJ2-5
TGTGCCAGCAGCTCAGCCGGGGTCGGAGAGACCCAGTACTTC
CASSSAGVGETQYF